This T cell receptor beta chain was retrieved from a study of radiotherapy plus CTLA-4 blockade in lung cancer. Produced via immunoSEQ multiplex PCR; TCRdb's table is partial and in-frame only. The data contain 78,000 or so clones, about 87% of them singletons. V lost 2 bases to trimming and J lost 10 bases, with 10 bases between them. This CDR3 is built from 12 residues. From germline, CDR1 is SGHRS and CDR2 YFSETQ. Chemo-refractory metastatic non-small-cell lung cancer patients underwent focal radiation alongside CTLA-4 blockade with ipilimumab. This receptor was obtained from a human donor with non-small cell lung cancer who had stable disease on radiotherapy plus ipilimumab. This chain joins TRBV5-1 and TRBJ2-1; perhaps TRBD2 as D (6 bases). The sample in question was peripheral blood, obtained from a patient treated with radiotherapy plus ipilimumab. CDR3 amino acids: CASSFSAGEQFF. The CDR3 DNA reads as TGCGCCAGCAGCTTTTCCGCGGGGGAGCAGTTCTTC.